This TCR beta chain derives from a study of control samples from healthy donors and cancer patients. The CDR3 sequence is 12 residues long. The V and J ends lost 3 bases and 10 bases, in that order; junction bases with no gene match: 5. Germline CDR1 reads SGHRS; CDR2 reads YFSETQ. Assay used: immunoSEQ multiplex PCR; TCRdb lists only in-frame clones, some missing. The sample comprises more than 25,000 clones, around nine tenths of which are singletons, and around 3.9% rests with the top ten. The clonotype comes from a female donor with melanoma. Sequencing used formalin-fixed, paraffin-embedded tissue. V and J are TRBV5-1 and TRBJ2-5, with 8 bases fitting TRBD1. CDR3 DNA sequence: TGCGCCAGCAGCTCGGGACAGGTGGTCCAGTACTTC. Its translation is CASSSGQVVQYF.